Presented here are 16 T cell receptor beta chains from one specimen sequenced in a study of cytomegalovirus exposure and HLA in healthy donors. PCR involved 60 Vbeta and 13 Jbeta primers. This table comes from immunoSEQ multiplex PCR, and its TCRdb copy is limited to in-frame clones, with some not included. This table holds fewer than 200,000 clones, 68% found once. Sequencing was performed on PBMCs. All receptors derive from a woman between 18 and 29 years old in good health and CMV-seropositive.

The chain links TRBV7-2 to TRBJ2-2; tentative D call: TRBD1 (6 bases). In germline, CDR1 is SGHTA, CDR2 FQGNSA. There are 15 residues in the CDR3. Trimming left V 6 bases short and J 4 bases short, with 15 bases between. The DNA of the CDR3 is TGTGCCAGCAGGATGTGGGGGCAGGCCACCGGGGAGCTGTTTTTT. It encodes CASRMWGQATGELFF.

In this sample, this clone turned up once. V usage is TRBV12-5 and J usage is TRBJ2-1; 9 nucleotides line up with TRBD2. Unmatched junction bases numbered 3, after V lost 4 bases and J lost 2 bases. CDR1 LGHNT and CDR2 FRNRAP come from the germline V gene. The CDR3 has 15 amino acids. The CDR3 loop is CASGSAGGPYNEQFF. Written as DNA, the CDR3 is TGTGCTAGTGGTTCGGCGGGAGGGCCCTACAATGAGCAGTTCTTC.

This rearrangement joins TRBV7-9 to TRBJ1-4; weak D call: TRBD1 (6 bases). This CDR3 region has 14 residues. The germline CDR1 and CDR2 sequences are SEHNR and FQNEAQ (reference sequence). V shed 8 bases and J shed 2 bases, with 12 bases lying between them. Here the CDR3 reads CASEYTGTNEKLFF. The CDR3 DNA reads TGTGCCAGCGAATACACAGGGACTAATGAAAAACTGTTTTTT.

The V and J genes are TRBV5-1 and TRBJ2-5; a possible D gene is TRBD2 (6 bases). There are 15 residues in the CDR3. The V gene's germline CDR1 is SGHRS and CDR2 YFSETQ. Trimming took 4 bases from V and 2 from J, leaving 15 bases between them. As DNA, the CDR3 is TGCGCCAGCAGCCCGGGACTCTATCGACAAGAGACCCAGTACTTC. Its protein product is CASSPGLYRQETQYF.

The chain has TRBV6-5 and TRBJ2-6, with D possibly TRBD1 on 6 matching bases. Per germline, CDR1 MNHEY and CDR2 SVGAGI. The CDR3 sequence is 15 residues long. Trimming pared 2 bases from V and 4 bases from J, leaving 9 bases between. This chain's CDR3 is CASSYMGAGANVLTF. The CDR3 nucleotides are TGTGCCAGCAGTTACATGGGGGCCGGGGCCAACGTCCTGACTTTC.

The CDR3 protein is CASSQGLTPGQVDTEAFF. The CDR3 DNA is TGCGCCAGCAGCCAAGGGTTGACACCGGGACAGGTCGACACTGAAGCTTTCTTT. The chain has TRBV4-3 and TRBJ1-1; TRBD1 agrees at 8 bases. J gave up 3 bases and V 1 base, and 13 bases lay outside the gene matches. The germline V gene encodes CDR1 LGHNA and CDR2 YSLEER. CDR3 size: 18 residues.

This sequence joins TRBV10-3 and TRBJ2-7, with 7 bases aligning to TRBD2. The CDR3 is made up of 15 amino acids. V lost 3 bases, J lost 5 bases, and 10 bases stayed unmatched. CDR1 ENHRY and CDR2 SYGVKD come from the germline V gene. This CDR3 is CAISDKGPAGDEQYF. The DNA for the CDR3 is TGTGCCATCAGTGATAAAGGACCCGCGGGGGACGAGCAGTACTTC.

As for this clone: At one of its ends the junction is not consistent with the germline gene, which may arise from a read error. The rearrangement links TRBV4-3 to TRBJ1-5; D might be TRBD1 (5 bases). CDR1 and CDR2 (germline): LGHNA, YSLEER. This CDR3 spans 15 amino acids. As DNA, the CDR3 is TGCGCCAGCAGCAAAGACAGCGGGGGAAATCAGCCCCAGCATTTT. The encoded protein is CASSKDSGGNQPQHF.

V usage is TRBV28 and J usage is TRBJ1-2; D remains ambiguous. Germline CDR1 reads MDHEN; CDR2 reads SYDVKM. V lost 6 bases to trimming and J lost 0 bases, with 5 bases between them. The CDR3 runs 12 residues. The CDR3 sequence is CASRVANYGYTF. The CDR3 nucleotides are TGTGCCAGCAGGGTAGCTAACTATGGCTACACCTTC.

The J gene is TRBJ1-1, the V gene TRBV5-1; TRBD1 might be the D (5 bases). The CDR3 extends over 15 amino acids. Trimming stripped 4 bases from V and 4 bases from J, with 17 bases between. Looked up from germline, CDR1 is SGHRS and CDR2 is YFSETQ. The CDR3 reads CASSTFPVGGTEAFF. The CDR3 DNA is TGCGCCAGCAGCACATTTCCGGTCGGGGGCACTGAAGCTTTCTTT.

The chain is built from TRBV7-3 and TRBJ2-5; D perhaps matches TRBD1 (6 bases). Per germline, CDR1 SGHTA and CDR2 FQGTGA. The germline V and J ends were trimmed by 5 bases and 2 bases, with 15 bases remaining between them. The CDR3 is 15 residues long. For the CDR3, the DNA is TGTGCCAGCAGCCGTGGGGGCCTCGAACAAGAGACCCAGTACTTC. It specifies CASSRGGLEQETQYF.

The table lists this clone with a few counts. The chain employs TRBV4-1 and TRBJ2-3; TRBD1 aligns across 7 bases. V lost 0 bases and J lost 2; bases outside the gene matches: 5. CDR3 length: 16 residues. Germline V CDR1 and CDR2: MGHRA, YSYEKL. The CDR3 nucleotides read TGCGCCAGCAGCCAAGAGGACAGGACCATCACAGATACGCAGTATTTT. This translates into CASSQEDRTITDTQYF.

This rearrangement joins TRBV5-1 to TRBJ2-7, with TRBD2 identical over 8 bases. Germline V lookup: CDR1 SGHRS, CDR2 YFSETQ. The CDR3 extends over 16 amino acids. The V segment lost 5 bases and the J segment 1 base; nucleotides outside the gene matches: 11. CDR3 protein: CASSDGELAVSYEQYF. The CDR3 region has the DNA TGCGCCAGCAGTGACGGGGAACTAGCGGTTTCCTACGAGCAGTACTTC.

This chain links TRBV19 with TRBJ2-7, with 7 bases aligning to TRBD1. CDR1 is LNHDA and CDR2 is SQIVND in the germline V gene (reference sequence). V shed 5 bases and J 3 bases; nucleotides not matched to a gene: 10. This CDR3 region has 15 residues. The CDR3 bases are TGTGCCAGTAGTTCCCTAAGCACAGGGGACTACGAGCAGTACTTC. Translation: CASSSLSTGDYEQYF.

The rearrangement links TRBV7-9 to TRBJ1-2, with D tentatively TRBD1 (5 bases). This CDR3 has 16 amino acids. Trimming took off 2 bases at V and 5 bases at J, with 18 bases between the two ends. Germline loops: CDR1 SEHNR, CDR2 FQNEAQ (reference sequence). DNA of the CDR3: TGTGCCAGCAGCTTATTGCGTCTGGGGGAGGGATATGGCTACACCTTC. This encodes CASSLLRLGEGYGYTF. The full variable domain, with the rest looked up from reference TRBV7-9 and TRBJ1-2, is DTGVSQNPRHKITKRGQNVTFRCDPISEHNRLYWYRQTLGQGPEFLTYFQNEAQLEKSRLLSDRFSAERPKGSFSTLEIQRTEQGDSAMYLCASSLLRLGEGYGYTFGSGTRLTVV.

This clone appeared a few times. The sample carries other DNA sequences with the same CDR3. CDR3 loop: CASSLTGNTEAFF. The CDR3 DNA is TGTGCCAGCAGCTTGACAGGGAACACTGAAGCTTTCTTT. The chain recombines TRBV7-9 with TRBJ1-1; D may be TRBD1 (6 bases). Germline CDR1 and CDR2: SEHNR and FQNEAQ (reference sequence). CDR3 length: 13 amino acids. Deletions cut 3 bases from V and 1 base from J, with 6 bases between.